The 5 T cell receptor beta chains below all came from one sample that was sequenced in a study of patients and donors after allogeneic stem cell transplantation. From the RT-PCR reads, TCRdb called clonotypes with MiXCR, one entry per CDR3 protein. This repertoire shows 15,000 to 20,000 distinct CDR3 sequences, 4.5% to 5.5% found once; its top ten account for around 40%. Sequenced input: blood, either unsorted or a sorted T cell fraction (not recorded which). The receptors originated from a human donor who was either an allogeneic HSCT recipient or a stem cell or donor lymphocyte infusion donor (not recorded which). It is not recorded whose cells these are; they may come from a transplant donor.

This clonotype was seen many times. V usage is TRBV4-1 and J usage is TRBJ1-2, with no clear D. The CDR3 is made up of 14 amino acids. The V end was cut by 0 bases, the J end by 8 bases, with 13 bases between. Germline loops: CDR1 MGHRA, CDR2 YSYEKL. CDR3 residues: CASSQDGVSRGYTF. For the CDR3, the DNA is TGCGCCAGCAGCCAAGATGGGGTATCGCGAGGCTACACCTTC.

This clonotype was recorded at least ten times. The chain carries TRBV28 and TRBJ1-5; D ambiguous. V lost 5 bases and J 0 bases, leaving 5 bases between the germline ends. This CDR3 has 13 amino acids. In germline, CDR1 is MDHEN, CDR2 SYDVKM. The CDR3 DNA reads as TGTGCCAGCAGTCACGATAGCAATCAGCCCCAGCATTTT. It specifies CASSHDSNQPQHF. The complete variable domain, with remaining parts taken from reference TRBV28 and TRBJ1-5, reads DVKVTQSSRYLVKRTGEKVFLECVQDMDHENMFWYRQDPGLGLRLIYFSYDVKMKEKGDIPEGYSVSREKKERFSLILESASTNQTSMYLCASSHDSNQPQHFGDGTRLSIL.

This clonotype was seen ten or more times. The V and J genes are TRBV25-1 and TRBJ1-2; TRBD1 is a possible D gene (5 bases). This CDR3 has 16 amino acids. Trimming took 4 bases from V and 5 from J, leaving 20 bases between them. The germline V gene has CDR1 MGHDK and CDR2 SYGVNS. DNA for the CDR3: TGTGCCAGCAGTGCCCTAGAGACAGAGTATGGGTATGGCTACACCTTC. It translates to CASSALETEYGYGYTF.

This clonotype was detected many times. The V and J genes are TRBV11-2 and TRBJ2-7; perhaps TRBD1 as D (7 bases). Looked up from germline, CDR1 is SGHAT and CDR2 is FQNNGV. V was trimmed by 1 base and J by 3 bases, leaving 10 bases between them. This CDR3 comprises 14 residues. The CDR3 sequence: CASSLAQGGYEQYF. The CDR3 DNA reads TGTGCCAGCAGCTTAGCCCAGGGGGGCTACGAGCAGTACTTC.

By sample fraction, this clonotype is medium-sized (0.01 to 0.1%). J is TRBJ1-4 and V is TRBV9, with 8 bases aligning to TRBD1. Germline V gene lookup returns CDR1 SGDLS and CDR2 YYNGEE. CDR3 length equals 15 residues. V dropped 3 bases and J dropped 3; count of bases not matched to a gene: 4. The CDR3 nucleotides read TGTGCCAGCAGCGGAGGGACAGGACCTAATGAAAAACTGTTTTTT. It translates to CASSGGTGPNEKLFF.